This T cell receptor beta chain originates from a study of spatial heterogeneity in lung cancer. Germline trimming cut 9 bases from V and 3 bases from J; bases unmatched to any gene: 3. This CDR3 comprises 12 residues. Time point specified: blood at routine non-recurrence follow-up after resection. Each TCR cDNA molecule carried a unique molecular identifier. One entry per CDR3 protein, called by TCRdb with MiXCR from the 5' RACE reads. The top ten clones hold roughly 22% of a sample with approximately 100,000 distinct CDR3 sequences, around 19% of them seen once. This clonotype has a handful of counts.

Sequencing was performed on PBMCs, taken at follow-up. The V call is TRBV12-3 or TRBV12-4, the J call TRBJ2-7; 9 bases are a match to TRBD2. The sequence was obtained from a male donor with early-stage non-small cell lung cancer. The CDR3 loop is CASGLASYEQYF. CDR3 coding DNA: TGTGCCAGTGGACTAGCGAGCTACGAGCAGTACTTC.